Listed here is a single TCR beta chain. TCRdb keeps only in-frame clones here, not all; method: immunoSEQ multiplex PCR. The sample holds tens of thousands of clones; 90% are singletons and the top ten take 9% to 9.5%. This sample stems from a study of T cell changes during pregnancy in multiple sclerosis. In germline, CDR1 is SQVTM, CDR2 ANQGSEA. The CDR3 consists of 16 residues. V dropped 6 bases and J dropped 0 bases, with 15 bases sitting between them. This sequence joins TRBV29-1 and TRBJ2-6, with TRBD1 as a possible D gene (6 bases). The material sequenced was peripheral blood, taken after pregnancy. The origin of this receptor is a female donor in good health, enrolled as a control in a pregnancy study. CDR3: CSVERDTDSGANVLTF. The CDR3 bases are TGCAGCGTCGAACGGGACACCGACTCTGGGGCCAACGTCCTGACTTTC.